A selection of T cell receptor beta chains follows, all from one sample in a study of T cells after yellow fever vaccination. TCRdb analysed the 5' RACE reads with MiXCR anew, one entry per CDR3 protein. The sample yields under 200,000 distinct CDR3 sequences, roughly 9.6% seen once. The input for sequencing was CD8+ T cells sorted from PBMCs, taken 15 days after the yellow fever booster vaccination. The receptors derive from a man younger than 30 who received the YFV17D yellow fever vaccine. Each CDR3 is given without its conserved first and last residue.

V gene	J gene	CDR3 protein
TRBV29-1	TRBJ2-7	SVGEGTAYEQY
TRBV6-6	TRBJ1-2	ASLPGSSGNYGYT
TRBV6-2/TRBV6-3	TRBJ2-7	ASSYFTGAEQY
TRBV19	TRBJ1-5	ASSMGPNQPQH
TRBV20-1	TRBJ2-1	SARTSGGGEQF
TRBV7-9	TRBJ1-3	ASSFSTGDSGNTIY
TRBV19	TRBJ1-1	ASSVLRNRGHSSSAF
TRBV19	TRBJ2-2	ASSIWPDTYTGELF
TRBV27	TRBJ1-5	ASSVGTGYNQPQH
TRBV7-3	TRBJ2-7	ASSPFGGETYEQY
TRBV29-1	TRBJ2-1	SVALATYNEQF
TRBV7-9	TRBJ1-4	ASSGTGDDEKLF
TRBV7-9	TRBJ2-5	ASSLPTDQETQY
TRBV2	TRBJ1-4	ASSEAGRETNEKLF
TRBV7-3	TRBJ2-3	ASSSGLAGGTTDTQY
TRBV7-2	TRBJ2-3	ASSTTDTQY
TRBV4-3	TRBJ1-2	ASSQASWGSPYGYT